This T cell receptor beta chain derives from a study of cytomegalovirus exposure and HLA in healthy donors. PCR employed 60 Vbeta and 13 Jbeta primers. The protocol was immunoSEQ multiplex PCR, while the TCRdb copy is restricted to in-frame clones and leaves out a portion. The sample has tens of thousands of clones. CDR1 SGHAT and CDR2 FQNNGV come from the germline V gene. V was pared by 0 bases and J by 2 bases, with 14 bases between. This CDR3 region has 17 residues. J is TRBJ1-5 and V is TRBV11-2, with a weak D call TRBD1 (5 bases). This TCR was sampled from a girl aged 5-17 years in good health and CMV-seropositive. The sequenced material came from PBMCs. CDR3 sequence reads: CASSLEGGQGGNQPQHF. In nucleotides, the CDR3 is TGTGCCAGCAGCTTAGAGGGGGGTCAGGGTGGCAATCAGCCCCAGCATTTT.